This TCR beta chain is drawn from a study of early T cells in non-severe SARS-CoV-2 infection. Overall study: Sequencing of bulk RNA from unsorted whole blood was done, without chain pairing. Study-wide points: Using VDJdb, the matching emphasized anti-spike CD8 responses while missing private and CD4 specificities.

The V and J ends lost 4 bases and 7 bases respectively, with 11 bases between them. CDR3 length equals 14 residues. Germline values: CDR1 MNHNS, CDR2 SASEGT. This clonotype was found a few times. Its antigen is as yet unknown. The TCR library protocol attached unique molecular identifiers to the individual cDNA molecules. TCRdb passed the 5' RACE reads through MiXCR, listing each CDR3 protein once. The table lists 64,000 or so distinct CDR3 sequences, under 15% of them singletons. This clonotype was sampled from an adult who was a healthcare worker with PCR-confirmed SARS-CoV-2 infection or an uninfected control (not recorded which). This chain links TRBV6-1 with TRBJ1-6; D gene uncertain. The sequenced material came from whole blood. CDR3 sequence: CASSARWENSPLHF. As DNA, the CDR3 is TGTGCCAGCAGTGCCCGATGGGAGAATTCACCCCTCCACTTT.